Sequencing of this TCR beta chain was carried out in a study of shared T cell receptors in the human thymus. This table comes from immunoSEQ multiplex PCR, and its TCRdb copy is limited to in-frame clones, with some not included. The sample carries under 450,000 clones, around 93% recorded once. The CDR3 loop spans 15 amino acids. Germline loops: CDR1 LNHNV, CDR2 YYDKDF (reference sequence). The ends were cut back, 1 base at V and 6 bases at J, with 14 bases in the middle. The V call is TRBV15, the J call TRBJ2-3; a possible D gene is TRBD1 (6 bases). Sequences were obtained from thymocytes. The receptor was isolated from a human donor. The DNA for the CDR3 is TGTGCCACCAGCAGAGTGGCGGGCCAGGGGGATACGCAGTATTTT. This codes for CATSRVAGQGDTQYF.